This TCR beta chain was captured in a study of blood T cell repertoires in COVID-19 (dated by TCRdb to about 2020). As for the study more broadly: Collaborator samples came from the United States, Italy and Spain and covered acute and convalescent phases of COVID-19. The prospective study material was composed of cDNA or gDNA derived from T cells, B-cell-depleted T cells, or PBMCs. The dataset comprised deeply sampled blood TCRbeta repertoires from subjects exposed to, actively infected with, or recovered from COVID-19. The repertoires were released in a freely available public database intended as a resource for research on the immune response to SARS-CoV-2. Samples came from the ongoing ImmuneRACE study (first 160 participants) plus 1,254 subjects from 6 global collaborators. The sample metadata nearly always contained a de-identified subject ID, COVID-19 status, age in years and sex. Where available, HLA class I and class II types were obtained from metadata supplied by the sample provider rather than from assay-based typing. Points the paper makes about the study in general: The quantity of clinical and demographic metadata differed by source and by participant and was supplied without curation.

A remark on this clone: Which antigen it targets is not known. Nothing much larger sits one base from this clone, and base qualities are not available.

Each collaborating institution followed its own protocols to collect whole blood in K2EDTA tubes. For TCRbeta analysis, collaborator samples were shipped as frozen whole blood, as isolated PBMCs, or as DNA extracted from either sample type. TCRbeta CDR3 regions were amplified from genomic DNA using the immunoSEQ Assay, a bias-controlled multiplex PCR. The study's own analysis went as follows. The number of nucleated cells in each sample was estimated from the amplification of reference gene primers within the assay. To quantify the absolute abundance of each unique TCRbeta CDR3 rearrangement, sequence reads were collapsed and filtered. For each sample, productive Simpson clonality was calculated as the square root of Simpson's diversity index across productive rearrangements. The source is immuneACCESS, and TCRdb retained only in-frame sequences with V and J called. Part of the clones is not carried over; for the studies checked, unresolved V genes explain less than half of this, and the remainder is unexplained. V, J and clone size are those of that table, while D and trimming were read from the DNA. The sample has approximately 450,000 clones on record, around 89% of them singletons. The biggest ten clones account for about 4.3% of the sample.

This TCR derives from a woman in her 30s with acute or convalescent COVID-19. The sequencing input was peripheral blood.

The CDR3 protein is CASSQQQSNQPQHF. The DNA sequence reads TGTGCCAGCAGCCAGCAACAGAGCAATCAGCCCCAGCATTTT. Here the chain combines TRBV16 and TRBJ1-5; the D segment cannot be called with confidence. V and J lose 3 bases and 1 base, and a span of 7 bases separates them. In the germline V gene, CDR1 corresponds to KGHSY and CDR2 to FQNENV. The CDR3 numbers 14 residues from cysteine through phenylalanine. This entry keeps only the CDR3 DNA: 42 bases, framed from base 1. Reference TRBV16 and TRBJ1-5 proteins supply the regions before and after the CDR3; the full variable domain is: GEEVAQTPKHLVRGEGQKAKLYCAPIKGHSYVFWYQQVLKNEFKFLISFQNENVFDETGMPKERFSAKCLPNSPCSLEIQATKLEDSAVYFCASSQQQSNQPQHFGDGTRLSIL.